Following are 28 T cell receptor beta chains from one sample sequenced in a study of molecular identifiers for immune sequencing clone quantification. TCRdb used MiXCR to reprocess the PCR reads, holding one entry per CDR3 protein. This table holds about 510,000 distinct CDR3 sequences, under 30% found once. Sequenced sample: naive CD8+ T cells from blood, with Jurkat cell RNA spiked in. Subset meaning: FACS-sorted CD8+CD4-CCR7+CD45RA+ naive T cells. The receptor set was obtained from a human donor in good health. Some libraries in this study had Jurkat cell RNA spiked in.

The V gene is TRBV13, the J gene TRBJ2-1, with TRBD1 matching over 7 bases. The CDR3 covers 13 residues. In germline, CDR1 is PRHDT, CDR2 FYEKMQ (reference sequence). The ends lost 0 bases at V and 12 bases at J; junction bases unmatched: 5. The CDR3 DNA follows: TGTGCCAGCAGCTTAGGGGCAGGGGACAGGCAGTTCTTC. Translated, it gives CASSLGAGDRQFF.

There are a few counts of this clonotype. V is TRBV14 and J is TRBJ2-3, with TRBD2 matching 8 bases. The CDR3 runs to 17 residues. The germline V gene has CDR1 SGHDN and CDR2 FVKESK. V lost 0 bases and J lost 2; bases outside the gene matches: 7. The CDR3 spells CASSQDLSGTYTDTQYF. DNA for the CDR3: TGTGCCAGCAGCCAAGATCTTAGCGGGACATACACAGATACGCAGTATTTT. The complete variable domain, with remaining parts taken from reference TRBV14 and TRBJ2-3, reads EAGVTQFPSHSVIEKGQTVTLRCDPISGHDNLYWYRRVMGKEIKFLLHFVKESKQDESGMPNNRFLAERTGGTYSTLKVQPAELEDSGVYFCASSQDLSGTYTDTQYFGPGTRLTVL.

The sample holds many counts of this clonotype. V is TRBV5-1 and J is TRBJ2-5, with unresolved D. The CDR3 is 14 residues long. The germline V and J ends were trimmed by 8 bases and 5 bases, with 19 bases remaining between them. Germline CDR1 and CDR2: SGHRS and YFSETQ. The CDR3 DNA reads as TGCGCCAGTTATCCGGGTCCTAGGTGGGAGACCCAGTACTTC. Protein sequence: CASYPGPRWETQYF.

Concerning this clonotype itself: A read error is possible here, since a much larger clone lies one base away. The J gene is TRBJ2-7, the V gene TRBV11-2; no clear D gene. Trimming took off 5 bases at V and 6 bases at J, with 8 bases between the two ends. CDR1 and CDR2 (germline): SGHAT, FQNNGV. The CDR3 loop spans 11 amino acids. CDR3 residues: CASSPRPEQYF. The CDR3 DNA is TGTGCCAGCAGCCCCCGCCCCGAGCAGTACTTC.

V and J are TRBV28 and TRBJ2-5; D unclear. Germline lookup yields CDR1 MDHEN and CDR2 SYDVKM. The V gene lost 6 bases and the J gene lost 3 bases, with 11 bases spanning the gap. The CDR3 runs to 13 residues. The CDR3 DNA reads as TGTGCCAGCAGACCCCCCTTAGAAGAGACCCAGTACTTC. This encodes CASRPPLEETQYF.

This clonotype showed up many times. The J gene is TRBJ1-1, the V gene TRBV27; D is perhaps TRBD1 (6 bases). Per germline, CDR1 MNHEY and CDR2 SMNVEV (reference sequence). The CDR3 consists of 13 residues. V was clipped by 8 bases and J by 4 bases, with 14 bases between them. The CDR3 region is CASGLRGGTEAFF. CDR3 DNA sequence: TGTGCCAGCGGATTGAGAGGGGGCACTGAAGCTTTCTTT.

Concerning this clonotype itself: A much larger clone lies one base from this, so it may be a read error. The chain has TRBV7-8 and TRBJ1-1; D is perhaps TRBD1 (6 bases). Germline lookup yields CDR1 SGHVS and CDR2 FQNEAQ. The CDR3 is 14 residues long. This chain's CDR3 is CASSPGRGRTGAFF. The CDR3 bases are TGTGCCAGCAGTCCCGGCAGGGGACGGACTGGAGCTTTCTTT.

The chain carries TRBV27 and TRBJ2-2; D may match TRBD1 or TRBD2 (5 bases each). V lost 2 bases to trimming and J lost 6 bases, with 16 bases between them. Germline CDR1 is MNHEY and CDR2 is SMNVEV (reference sequence). CDR3 size: 16 residues. CDR3 DNA: TGTGCCAGCAGTTTAATGACGAGTCAGGGACCCGGGGAGCTGTTTTTT. Its protein product is CASSLMTSQGPGELFF.

About this clonotype itself: This could be a read error, since a much larger clone is one nucleotide away. This chain links TRBV6-5 with TRBJ2-5; TRBD2 might be the D (6 bases). This CDR3 is 15 amino acids long. Germline CDR1 and CDR2: MNHEY and SVGAGI. CDR3 nucleotide sequence: TGTGCCGGCAGTTACTCGACCGGACTACAAGAGACCCAGTACTTC. This translates into CAGSYSTGLQETQYF.

In regard to this clonotype: Being one base from a much bigger clone, this may be a read error. The chain links TRBV4-3 to TRBJ1-5; tentative D call: TRBD1 (6 bases). Germline CDR1 LGHNA, CDR2 YSLEER. This CDR3 has 18 residues. The CDR3 loop reads CASSQDFIRGGVGQPRHF. CDR3 in DNA: TGCGCCAGCAGCCAAGATTTTATCAGGGGTGGCGTCGGACAGCCCCGGCATTTT.

This clonotype was picked up many times. DNA for the CDR3: TGTGCCAGCAGCTCGTTCTCAACCGGAAACATTCAGTACTTC. The encoded protein is CASSSFSTGNIQYF. The V call is TRBV2, the J call TRBJ2-4, with no clear D. CDR3 length: 14 residues. CDR1 SNHLY and CDR2 FYNNEI come from the germline V gene. V lost 6 bases to trimming and J lost 6 bases, with 15 bases between them.

The chain couples TRBV27 to TRBJ2-3; a possible D gene is TRBD1 (6 bases). The CDR3 extends over 14 amino acids. The germline V gene has CDR1 MNHEY and CDR2 SMNVEV (reference sequence). V was clipped by 3 bases and J by 6 bases, with 13 bases between them. The CDR3 DNA reads TGTGCCAGCAGTTTTTTCGGGACATTGGATACGCAGTATTTT. The encoded protein is CASSFFGTLDTQYF.

In regard to this clonotype: Given a much more abundant clone one base away, this may be a read error. V and J are TRBV2 and TRBJ1-5; D not certain. The CDR3 extends over 16 amino acids. CDR1 SNHLY and CDR2 FYNNEI come from the germline V gene. The CDR3 loop reads CASSELGGLNNQPQQF. CDR3 DNA sequence: TGTGCCAGCAGTGAATTAGGCGGATTAAACAATCAGCCCCAGCAATTT.

J is TRBJ2-7 and V is TRBV5-1; TRBD1 might be the D (6 bases). The V gene's germline CDR1 is SGHRS and CDR2 YFSETQ. The CDR3 runs 17 residues. The germline V and J ends were trimmed by 2 bases and 1 base, with 19 bases remaining between them. This CDR3 reads CASSLQNRESSSYEQYF. CDR3 sequence (DNA): TGCGCCAGCAGCTTACAAAACAGGGAAAGCAGTTCCTACGAGCAGTACTTC.

V usage is TRBV4-1 and J usage is TRBJ2-3; D assignment may be TRBD1 or TRBD2 (5 bases each). V was cut by 3 bases and J by 2 bases, with 18 bases left in between. Germline values: CDR1 MGHRA, CDR2 YSYEKL. This CDR3 spans 17 amino acids. The CDR3 region has the DNA TGCGCCAGCAGCCAGCCAGGACGGGGCCCGGACACAGATACGCAGTATTTT. Protein product: CASSQPGRGPDTDTQYF.

This clonotype has only a few counts. This chain uses TRBV9 with TRBJ2-5; 7 bases are a match to TRBD2. Germline CDR1 is SGDLS and CDR2 is YYNGEE. Unmatched junction bases numbered 7, after V lost 0 bases and J lost 5 bases. The CDR3 has 15 amino acids. The CDR3 DNA reads TGTGCCAGCAGCGTAGAGGGAGCGGGACGGGAGACCCAGTACTTC. Translating gives CASSVEGAGRETQYF. The full variable domain, its missing parts supplied by reference TRBV9 and TRBJ2-5, is DSGVTQTPKHLITATGQRVTLRCSPRSGDLSVYWYQQSLDQGLQFLIQYYNGEERAKGNILERFSAQQFPDLHSELNLSSLELGDSALYFCASSVEGAGRETQYFGPGTRLLVL.

About this clonotype: It is likely a read error, because the conserved phenylalanine at the end of the CDR3 is missing. This rearrangement joins TRBV19 to TRBJ2-7, with a possible D match to TRBD2 (5 bases). The CDR3 loop spans 12 amino acids. Deletions cut 5 bases from V and 7 bases from J, with 12 bases between. Germline CDR1 is LNHDA and CDR2 is SQIVND (reference sequence). The CDR3 loop reads CASSDLSGEQYS. The CDR3 DNA follows: TGTGCCAGTAGTGATTTGTCGGGAGAGCAGTACTCC.

This rearrangement joins TRBV20-1 to TRBJ2-7; 11 bases agree with TRBD1. This CDR3 region has 15 residues. CDR1 and CDR2 from the germline V gene are DFQATT and SNEGSKA (reference sequence). V was clipped by 5 bases and J by 3 bases; unmatched bases: 9. The CDR3 sequence: CSALETGTGGYEQYF. CDR3 DNA: TGCAGTGCTTTGGAAACCGGGACAGGGGGCTACGAGCAGTACTTC.

The table lists this clonotype with many counts. The junction departs from the called germline gene at one end, perhaps through a read error. The chain links TRBV2 to TRBJ1-1, with 9 bases identical to TRBD1. The V gene's germline CDR1 is SNHLY and CDR2 FYNNEI. The CDR3 totals 16 residues. In DNA form, the CDR3 reads TGTGCCAGCAGTGAAGAGGACAGGGGTCTGGGCACTGAAGTTTTCTTT. This sequence encodes CASSEEDRGLGTEVFF.

J is TRBJ2-1 and V is TRBV28; the D gene is possibly TRBD1 (7 bases). The V end lost 3 bases, the J end lost 3 bases, and 9 bases lay between the germline ends. The CDR3 runs 14 residues. Per germline, CDR1 MDHEN and CDR2 SYDVKM. The CDR3 loop reads CASSFRGVYNEQFF. For the CDR3, the DNA is TGTGCCAGCAGTTTCAGGGGGGTCTACAATGAGCAGTTCTTC.

The chain employs TRBV6-5 and TRBJ1-5; tentative D call: TRBD1 (5 bases). Germline values: CDR1 MNHEY, CDR2 SVGAGI. The CDR3 sequence is 15 residues long. V shed 2 bases and J shed 1 base, with 9 bases lying between them. The CDR3 DNA sequence: TGTGCCAGCAGTTACGGGCAGGGAAGCAATCAGCCCCAGCATTTT. Translation: CASSYGQGSNQPQHF.

As regards this clonotype: A much bigger clone sits one base away, suggesting this may be a read error. The chain couples TRBV27 to TRBJ1-5; no reliable D call. Trimming left V 3 bases short and J 5 bases short, with 20 bases between. The germline V gene encodes CDR1 MNHEY and CDR2 SMNVEV (reference sequence). CDR3 length: 17 residues. The CDR3 DNA sequence: TGTGCCAGCAGTTTTATCTCCCCAGTACATGGGTATCAGCCCCAGCATTTT. This encodes CASSFISPVHGYQPQHF.

Points on this clonotype: No conserved phenylalanine or tryptophan is present at the end of the CDR3, so a read error is the likely explanation. J is TRBJ2-7 and V is TRBV5-1, with TRBD2 identical over 7 bases. This CDR3 region has 18 residues. Germline loops: CDR1 SGHRS, CDR2 YFSETQ. The CDR3 protein is CACSLYASSGPSSYEQYL. Here the CDR3 DNA reads TGCGCCTGCAGCCTATATGCTAGTAGCGGGCCTTCCTCCTACGAGCAGTACCTC.

The chain uses TRBV10-2 and TRBJ1-5, with D perhaps TRBD1 (5 bases). There are 15 residues in the CDR3. CDR1 WSHSY and CDR2 SAAADI come from the germline V gene. V lost 3 bases and J lost 0, with 9 bases in between. CDR3 coding DNA: TGCGCCAGCAGTGACGACAGAACTAGCAATCAGCCCCAGCATTTT. Its translation is CASSDDRTSNQPQHF.

The chain recombines TRBV19 with TRBJ2-1, with a possible D match to TRBD1 (5 bases). The CDR3 totals 13 residues. Germline CDR1 reads LNHDA; CDR2 reads SQIVND (reference sequence). The V end lost 1 base, the J end lost 13 bases, and 14 bases lay between the germline ends. The CDR3 spells CASSIGGSPRQFF. The CDR3 DNA is TGTGCCAGTAGTATAGGGGGCAGCCCTAGACAGTTCTTC.

The rearrangement joins TRBV12-5 to TRBJ2-3; maybe TRBD1 (5 bases). This CDR3 has 18 residues. Germline V gene sequence: CDR1 LGHNT, CDR2 FRNRAP. Trimming took off 0 bases at V and 4 bases at J, with 20 bases between the two ends. CDR3 sequence: CASGLVFSGHRSPDTQYF. CDR3 in DNA: TGTGCTAGTGGTTTGGTATTTTCAGGACACCGGTCCCCAGATACGCAGTATTTT.

CDR3 sequence (DNA): TGTGCCAGCAGCGTAAACACAGGGGTGGGTTCACCCCTCCACTTT. Protein sequence: CASSVNTGVGSPLHF. This chain connects TRBV9 to TRBJ1-6; 7 nucleotides align to TRBD1. This CDR3 comprises 15 residues. CDR1 and CDR2 (germline): SGDLS, YYNGEE. V trimming: 1 base; J trimming: 9 bases; junction bases outside the gene matches: 7. The full variable domain, with the rest looked up from reference TRBV9 and TRBJ1-6, is DSGVTQTPKHLITATGQRVTLRCSPRSGDLSVYWYQQSLDQGLQFLIQYYNGEERAKGNILERFSAQQFPDLHSELNLSSLELGDSALYFCASSVNTGVGSPLHFGNGTRLTVT.

V usage is TRBV12-3 or TRBV12-4 and J usage is TRBJ2-3, with D possibly TRBD2 on 7 matching bases. The CDR3 covers 14 residues. The V end lost 6 bases, the J end lost 3 bases, and 13 bases lay between the germline ends. Here the CDR3 reads CASSRGAGTDTQYF. The CDR3 nucleotides are TGTGCCAGCAGCCGGGGGGCGGGGACAGATACGCAGTATTTT.